The 31 T cell receptor beta chains in this list originate from one sample, sequenced in a study of blood T cell repertoires in COVID-19. Using immunoSEQ multiplex PCR, the repertoire was profiled, and TCRdb retains in-frame clones only, with some absent. The data contain 90,000 or so clones, 80% to 90% of them singletons. Sequenced material: peripheral blood. Receptors were obtained from a man aged 55 to 70 with acute or convalescent COVID-19.

The chain combines TRBV7-6 with TRBJ2-1, with D maybe TRBD1 (6 bases). This CDR3 has 15 amino acids. Germline loops: CDR1 SGHVS, CDR2 FNYEAQ. The V end was cut by 7 bases, the J end by 2 bases, with 15 bases between. CDR3 residues: CASTLYRVTYNEQFF. The CDR3 nucleotides read TGTGCCAGCACCCTATACAGGGTAACCTACAATGAGCAGTTCTTC.

This clone is a singleton in its sample. V is TRBV19 and J is TRBJ1-2; the match to TRBD1 covers 7 bases. CDR3 length equals 13 residues. Germline trimming cut 4 bases from V and 4 bases from J; bases unmatched to any gene: 3. From germline, CDR1 is LNHDA and CDR2 SQIVND (reference sequence). The CDR3 is CASSTQGTYGYTF. The CDR3 region has the DNA TGTGCCAGTAGTACACAGGGGACCTATGGCTACACCTTC.

The chain combines TRBV6-2 or TRBV6-3 with TRBJ1-5, with 8 nucleotides matching TRBD1. Germline-derived CDR1 and CDR2 are MNHEY and SVGEGT. The CDR3 length is 18 residues. J lost 0 bases, V lost 2 bases, and 9 bases had no gene match. In DNA, the CDR3 is TGTGCCAGCAGTTACATCCCGGGACAGGCAAATAGCAATCAGCCCCAGCATTTT. Protein product: CASSYIPGQANSNQPQHF.

This clone has a handful of counts. This chain's CDR3 is CATSSRYPGGYEQYF. The CDR3 DNA follows: TGTGCCACCAGCAGCCGATATCCAGGGGGCTACGAGCAGTACTTC. The rearrangement joins TRBV15 to TRBJ2-7; 7 bases fit TRBD1. Germline CDR1 reads LNHNV; CDR2 reads YYDKDF (reference sequence). There are 15 residues in the CDR3. Trimming removed 3 bases from V and 3 bases from J; junction bases left unmatched: 8.

The rearrangement links TRBV5-1 to TRBJ2-1; D is undetermined. Germline V gene data show CDR1 as SGHRS and CDR2 as YFSETQ. V was clipped by 4 bases and J by 4 bases, with 15 bases between them. This CDR3 is 15 amino acids long. The CDR3 DNA sequence: TGCGCCAGCAGCCCTACGGTAGTTTTGTACAATGAGCAGTTCTTC. Translating it yields CASSPTVVLYNEQFF.

The rearrangement uses TRBV23-1 and TRBJ1-2; D is unresolved. TRBV23-1 is treated as an ORF (open reading frame) with a function not yet certain. V lost 1 base to trimming and J lost 4 bases, with 7 bases between them. There are 13 residues in the CDR3. CDR3 protein: CASSQFWPYGYTF. CDR3 bases: TGCGCCAGCAGTCAATTCTGGCCCTATGGCTACACCTTC.

The gene calls are TRBV29-1 and TRBJ1-2, with D possibly being TRBD1 (6 bases). Germline loops: CDR1 SQVTM, CDR2 ANQGSEA. Trimming pared 5 bases from V and 5 bases from J, leaving 18 bases between. This CDR3 is built from 14 residues. The CDR3 loop reads CSVRWGQARYGYTF. CDR3 bases: TGCAGCGTTCGGTGGGGGCAGGCGAGATATGGCTACACCTTC.

This chain connects TRBV7-9 to TRBJ1-2; TRBD1 aligns across 7 bases. V trimming: 3 bases; J trimming: 6 bases; junction bases outside the gene matches: 1. Germline V gene data show CDR1 as SEHNR and CDR2 as FQNEAQ (reference sequence). This CDR3 contains 12 residues. CDR3 nucleotides: TGTGCCAGCAGCTTTGGACAGGATGGCTACACCTTC. This translates into CASSFGQDGYTF.

J is TRBJ2-1 and V is TRBV7-2, with 7 bases lining up with TRBD1. J was trimmed by 10 bases and V by 4 bases; bases with no gene match: 7. The CDR3 has 13 residues. CDR1 SGHTA and CDR2 FQGNSA come from the germline V gene. CDR3 region: CASSYRDRREQFF. Written as DNA, the CDR3 is TGTGCCAGCAGCTACCGGGACAGAAGAGAGCAGTTCTTC. Full variable domain (remainder filled in from reference TRBV7-2 and TRBJ2-1): GAGVSQSPSNKVTEKGKDVELRCDPISGHTALYWYRQSLGQGLEFLIYFQGNSAPDKSGLPSDRFSAERTGGSVSTLTIQRTQQEDSAVYLCASSYRDRREQFFGPGTRLTVL.

The chain recombines TRBV30 with TRBJ1-4; TRBD1 might be the D (6 bases). The V gene lost 2 bases and the J gene lost 8 bases, with 18 bases spanning the gap. Germline lookup yields CDR1 GTSNPN and CDR2 SVGIG (reference sequence). The CDR3 runs to 15 residues. The CDR3 region is CAWSSGRGAAEKLFF. DNA of the CDR3: TGTGCCTGGAGTAGCGGTCGGGGGGCGGCCGAAAAACTGTTTTTT.

This rearrangement joins TRBV18 to TRBJ2-3; D is possibly TRBD1 (6 bases). From germline, CDR1 is KGHSH and CDR2 LQKENI. The CDR3 totals 15 residues. The V and J ends lost 1 base and 3 bases respectively, with 11 bases between them. CDR3 DNA: TGTGCCAGCTCACCACAAGGACAGACGACAGATACGCAGTATTTT. It yields the protein CASSPQGQTTDTQYF.

This clone was seen just once. The V gene is TRBV29-1, the J gene TRBJ2-1, with D hard to call. Germline V CDR1 and CDR2: SQVTM, ANQGSEA. V was clipped by 4 bases and J by 10 bases, with 14 bases between them. This CDR3 has 12 amino acids. The CDR3 bases are TGCAGCGTTGTCCCCCGGAGCGTAGAGCAGTTCTTC. Amino acid sequence: CSVVPRSVEQFF.

The chain is built from TRBV28 and TRBJ2-1; 9 bases align to TRBD2. Unmatched junction bases numbered 2, after V lost 3 bases and J lost 5 bases. Germline CDR1 is MDHEN and CDR2 is SYDVKM. The CDR3 spans 14 residues. CDR3 region: CASSFAGGDNEQFF. CDR3 DNA sequence: TGTGCCAGCAGTTTCGCGGGGGGGGACAATGAGCAGTTCTTC.

CDR3 in DNA: TGCGCCAGCAGCTTGGCCGGCGCAGGGGGCTATGAAAAACTGTTTTTT. Translated: CASSLAGAGGYEKLFF. The chain is built from TRBV5-1 and TRBJ1-4; 8 bases align to TRBD1. Germline V gene lookup returns CDR1 SGHRS and CDR2 YFSETQ. V dropped 0 bases and J dropped 6; count of bases not matched to a gene: 7. This CDR3 region has 16 residues.

The chain carries TRBV27 and TRBJ1-1, with 8 bases aligning to TRBD1. The CDR3 sequence is 14 residues long. Germline V gives CDR1 MNHEY, CDR2 SMNVEV (reference sequence). J lost 1 base, V lost 6 bases, and 4 bases had no gene match. The CDR3 DNA follows: TGTGCCAGCAGATTCCAGGGGGCGAACACTGAAGCTTTCTTT. It encodes CASRFQGANTEAFF.

This chain joins TRBV28 and TRBJ1-2; TRBD1 aligns across 12 bases. Looked up from germline, CDR1 is MDHEN and CDR2 is SYDVKM. This CDR3 region has 15 residues. J was trimmed by 7 bases and V by 5 bases; bases with no gene match: 8. The CDR3 is CASSPRDRGRSGYTF. The CDR3 region has the DNA TGTGCCAGCAGTCCCCGGGACAGGGGGCGGAGTGGCTACACCTTC.

The rearrangement links TRBV5-5 to TRBJ1-1, with D perhaps matching TRBD1 (6 bases). CDR1 is SGHKS, CDR2 YYEKEE, per germline (reference sequence). The V end lost 0 bases, the J end lost 3 bases, and 21 bases lay between the germline ends. The CDR3 is 18 residues long. CDR3 amino acids: CASSLEYWVRGRDTEAFF. DNA for the CDR3: TGTGCCAGCAGCTTGGAATATTGGGTCAGGGGAAGAGACACTGAAGCTTTCTTT.

The gene calls are TRBV7-2 and TRBJ1-2; 9 bases align to TRBD1. CDR3 length: 14 amino acids. The ends lost 7 bases at V and 6 bases at J; junction bases unmatched: 9. CDR1 and CDR2 from the germline V gene are SGHTA and FQGNSA. CDR3 sequence: CASKRWDRDNGYTF. CDR3 coding DNA: TGTGCCAGCAAGCGGTGGGACAGGGATAATGGCTACACCTTC.

V gene TRBV10-3 combines with J gene TRBJ1-4; tentatively, D is TRBD1 (6 bases). This CDR3 spans 17 amino acids. Trimming took 3 bases from V and 0 from J, leaving 14 bases between them. Germline CDR1 and CDR2: ENHRY and SYGVKD. The CDR3 reads CAISDEGGLSTNEKLFF. The CDR3 DNA sequence: TGTGCCATCAGTGACGAGGGGGGGTTGTCAACTAATGAAAAACTGTTTTTT.

CDR3 in amino acids: CASSLAGNYNQPQHF. CDR3 nucleotides: TGTGCCAGCAGTTTAGCAGGGAACTACAATCAGCCCCAGCATTTT. This chain links TRBV28 with TRBJ1-5; TRBD1 is a possible D gene (5 bases). V was shortened by 2 bases and J by 3 bases, with 11 bases between the two germline ends. The germline V gene has CDR1 MDHEN and CDR2 SYDVKM. The CDR3 length is 15 residues.

The chain joins TRBV9 to TRBJ2-3; D is perhaps TRBD1 (5 bases). The length of the CDR3 is 14 residues. Germline assignment: CDR1 SGDLS and CDR2 YYNGEE. The germline V and J ends were trimmed by 4 bases and 6 bases, with 15 bases remaining between them. CDR3 bases: TGTGCCAGCAGCCCGAGACAGCTCGGGGATACGCAGTATTTT. Translating it yields CASSPRQLGDTQYF.

This sequence joins TRBV7-2 and TRBJ2-7; D is possibly TRBD1 (6 bases). Per the germline V gene, CDR1 is SGHTA and CDR2 is FQGNSA. V was cut by 4 bases and J by 0 bases, with 10 bases left in between. The CDR3 has 14 amino acids. CDR3 coding DNA: TGTGCCAGCAGCTCCGACAGGTACTCCTACGAGCAGTACTTC. Encoded protein: CASSSDRYSYEQYF.

This chain joins TRBV2 and TRBJ1-6, with D possibly TRBD1 on 5 matching bases. The CDR3 is made up of 15 amino acids. Trimming took 8 bases from V and 9 from J, leaving 20 bases between them. The germline gives CDR1 SNHLY, CDR2 FYNNEI. The CDR3 nucleotides read TGTGCCAGCTCGGGGGGAGACTCCTATGTTTCACCCCTCCACTTT. Amino acid sequence: CASSGGDSYVSPLHF.

This chain connects TRBV2 to TRBJ2-7, with a weak D call TRBD1 (5 bases). Trimming removed 6 bases from V and 4 bases from J, with 10 bases in between. This CDR3 is built from 12 residues. The germline gives CDR1 SNHLY, CDR2 FYNNEI. CDR3 residues: CASSRQGYEQYF. CDR3 nucleotide sequence: TGTGCCAGCAGCAGGCAGGGTTACGAGCAGTACTTC.

The rearrangement joins TRBV4-3 to TRBJ2-7; TRBD1 might be the D (8 bases). V lost 4 bases and J 1 base, leaving 14 bases between the germline ends. The CDR3 has 15 amino acids. Germline CDR1 LGHNA, CDR2 YSLEER. The chain's CDR3 is CASSPYRGGSYEQYF. The CDR3 DNA reads TGCGCCAGCAGCCCTTACAGGGGGGGTTCCTACGAGCAGTACTTC.

This chain connects TRBV7-9 to TRBJ1-1; D perhaps matches TRBD1 (5 bases). CDR3 length equals 14 residues. The germline gives CDR1 SEHNR, CDR2 FQNEAQ (reference sequence). The germline V and J ends were trimmed by 4 bases and 7 bases, with 16 bases remaining between them. The CDR3 bases are TGTGCCAGCAGCTCGATGGGGCAGATGTTTGAAGCTTTCTTT. Translation: CASSSMGQMFEAFF.

The table lists this clone with a few counts. The chain combines TRBV6-2 or TRBV6-3 with TRBJ1-6; D is undetermined. Germline values: CDR1 MNHEY, CDR2 SVGEGT. Trimming stripped 5 bases from V and 9 bases from J, with 14 bases between. CDR3 size: 14 residues. CDR3 loop: CASSPGRLGSPLHF. The CDR3 coding sequence is TGTGCCAGCAGTCCGGGGAGGCTCGGTTCACCCCTCCACTTT.

The J gene is TRBJ1-1, the V gene TRBV3-1 (or the pseudogene TRBV3-2), with D unclear. The V gene lost 2 bases and the J gene lost 9 bases, with 19 bases spanning the gap. Germline lookup yields CDR1 LGHDT and CDR2 YNNKEL (reference sequence). This CDR3 is 15 amino acids long. CDR3: CASSQTRPTSRKAFF. In DNA, the CDR3 is TGTGCCAGCAGCCAAACGAGGCCGACTAGTAGGAAAGCTTTCTTT.

The chain employs TRBV18 and TRBJ2-1; D is perhaps TRBD2 (7 bases). Trimming removed 3 bases at V and 6 bases at J, with 15 bases between. There are 15 residues in the CDR3. In germline, CDR1 is KGHSH, CDR2 LQKENI. Here the CDR3 reads CASSPSRGALNEQFF. CDR3 bases: TGTGCCAGCTCACCGTCCCGGGGGGCCCTCAATGAGCAGTTCTTC.

J is TRBJ1-1 and V is TRBV2; D ambiguous. The V gene lost 7 bases and the J gene lost 6 bases, with 15 bases spanning the gap. The CDR3 consists of 13 residues. In germline, CDR1 is SNHLY, CDR2 FYNNEI. The CDR3 spells CASTGSLISEAFF. DNA of the CDR3: TGTGCCAGCACGGGGTCGTTAATCTCTGAAGCTTTCTTT.

The chain couples TRBV7-2 to TRBJ1-1; D uncertain. CDR1 is SGHTA, CDR2 FQGNSA, per germline. The V gene lost 5 bases and the J gene lost 1 base, with 8 bases spanning the gap. CDR3 length: 13 amino acids. This chain's CDR3 is CASSRTRNTEAFF. In DNA form, the CDR3 reads TGTGCCAGCAGCCGTACTAGGAACACTGAAGCTTTCTTT.